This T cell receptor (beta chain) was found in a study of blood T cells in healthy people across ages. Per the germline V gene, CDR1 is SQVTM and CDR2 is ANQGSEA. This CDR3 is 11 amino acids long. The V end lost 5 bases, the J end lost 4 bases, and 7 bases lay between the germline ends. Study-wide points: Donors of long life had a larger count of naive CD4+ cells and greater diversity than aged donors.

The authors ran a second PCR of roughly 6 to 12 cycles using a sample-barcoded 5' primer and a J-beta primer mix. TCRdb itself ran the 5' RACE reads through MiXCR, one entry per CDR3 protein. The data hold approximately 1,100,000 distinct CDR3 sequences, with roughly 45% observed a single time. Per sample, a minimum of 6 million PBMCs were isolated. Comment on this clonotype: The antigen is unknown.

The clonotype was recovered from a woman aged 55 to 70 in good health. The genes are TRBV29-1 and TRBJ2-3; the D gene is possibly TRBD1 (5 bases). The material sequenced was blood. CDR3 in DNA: TGCAGCGTTCGCAGGGCAGATACGCAGTATTTT. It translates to CSVRRADTQYF.